This T cell receptor beta chain was recorded in a study of blood T cells in healthy people across ages. This CDR3 has 13 residues. CDR1 and CDR2 from the germline V gene are DFQATT and SNEGSKA (reference sequence). The V end lost 3 bases, the J end lost 10 bases, and 16 bases lay between the germline ends. This clonotype was picked up one time. The use of a sample-barcoded 5' primer and a J-beta primer mix characterized a second PCR of roughly 6 to 11 cycles. TCRdb passed the 5' RACE reads through MiXCR, listing each CDR3 protein once. The sample lists about 580,000 distinct CDR3 sequences, roughly 43% occurring once.

The sequence was collected from an elderly man in good health. This chain joins TRBV20-1 and TRBJ1-5; no clear D. Source material: blood. The CDR3 loop reads CSARVAPDDPQHF. The CDR3 DNA reads TGCAGTGCTAGGGTCGCCCCCGACGATCCCCAGCATTTT.